Ten or more counts support the clone carrying this TCR beta chain. Antigen specificity is unknown. One entry per CDR3 protein, called by TCRdb with MiXCR from the reads. Seen here are about 80,000 distinct CDR3 sequences, more than 3.5% observed once, and the top ten hold under 6%. The sample belongs to a study of T cell repertoires in cytomegalovirus infection. Whole-study context: Evidence of both CMV infection and a matching HLA type came from public TCR beta signatures.

V lost 4 bases to trimming and J lost 7 bases; unmatched junction nucleotides: 2. This CDR3 spans 12 amino acids. The germline CDR1 and CDR2 sequences are LGHDT and YNNKEL (reference sequence). Broader study findings: The study found HLA-C-restricted CMV-specific TCR beta clonotypes dominating the ex vivo response. CMV carriers with the relevant HLA were identified by cumulative public TCR beta family frequency.

Sequencing was done on a sample of PBMCs. This receptor was obtained from a human donor in good health (CMV status not recorded). Some clones in this sample may be carry-over from other donors' samples. V and J are TRBV3-1 and TRBJ1-1; TRBD1 matches at 8 bases. CDR3 in DNA: TGTGCCAGCAGCCGTGGACAGGGTGAAGCTTTCTTT. Translated, it gives CASSRGQGEAFF.